The entry below gives a single T cell receptor beta chain sequence along with its context. Deletions cut 0 bases from V and 6 bases from J, with 9 bases between. Germline V CDR1 and CDR2: LNHNV, YYDKDF (reference sequence). The CDR3 loop spans 13 amino acids. The data belong to a study of T cells in Graves' hyperthyroidism and ophthalmopathy. There were TCR beta CDR3 regions amplified from RNA transcripts. During a first-round RT-PCR of the TCR CDR3, the HTBI primer set was used. MiXCR, run by TCRdb on the multiplex PCR reads, gives a single entry per CDR3 protein. The sample carries some 490,000 distinct CDR3 sequences, approximately 16% recorded once.

V and J are TRBV15 and TRBJ2-7; no clear D gene. Material: blood. The TCR originated in a woman aged 25 to 39 with Graves' ophthalmopathy. CDR3 in amino acids: CATSRDYGPEQYF. The CDR3, as DNA: TGTGCCACCAGCAGAGATTATGGGCCCGAGCAGTACTTC.